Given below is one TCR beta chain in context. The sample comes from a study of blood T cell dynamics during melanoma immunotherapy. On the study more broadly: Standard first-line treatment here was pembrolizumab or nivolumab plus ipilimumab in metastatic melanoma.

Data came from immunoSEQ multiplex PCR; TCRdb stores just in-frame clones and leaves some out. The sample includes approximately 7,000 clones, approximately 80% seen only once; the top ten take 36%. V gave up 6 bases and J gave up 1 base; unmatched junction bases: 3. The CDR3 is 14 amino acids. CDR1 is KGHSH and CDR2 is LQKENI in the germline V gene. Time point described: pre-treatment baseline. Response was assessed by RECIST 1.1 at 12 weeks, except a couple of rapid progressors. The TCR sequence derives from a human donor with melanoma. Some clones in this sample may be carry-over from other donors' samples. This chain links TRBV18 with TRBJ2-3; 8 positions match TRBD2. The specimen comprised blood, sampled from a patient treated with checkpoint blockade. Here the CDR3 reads CASSPAGGTDTQYF. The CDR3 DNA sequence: TGTGCCAGCTCGCCAGCGGGAGGCACAGATACGCAGTATTTT. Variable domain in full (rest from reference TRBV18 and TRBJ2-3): NAGVMQNPRHLVRRRGQEARLRCSPMKGHSHVYWYRQLPEEGLKFMVYLQKENIIDESGMPKERFSAEFPKEGPSILRIQQVVRGDSAAYFCASSPAGGTDTQYFGPGTRLTVL.